This T cell receptor (beta chain) was profiled in a study of vaccination and CD4 T cells after COVID-19. This CDR3 is built from 14 residues. Trimming took off 6 bases at V and 5 bases at J, with 16 bases between the two ends. Germline-derived CDR1 and CDR2 are SNHLY and FYNNEI. Once obtained from cultured CD4+ T cells, the DNA was sequenced using the Oncomine TCR Beta short-read assay. One entry per CDR3 protein results from TCRdb running MiXCR on the PCR reads. Counted here are approximately 19,000 distinct CDR3 sequences, about three quarters occurring once; the ten biggest clones make up 16%. Treatment here: approximately nine-day PBMC culture with coronavirus spike peptide pools or control peptides (ViraFEST assay). Note on this clonotype: Its specificity is unknown.

The receptor was derived from a human donor who received a COVID-19 vaccine. This chain joins TRBV2 and TRBJ2-5, with D possibly being TRBD2 (5 bases). Sequences were derived from CD4+ T cells from blood, cultured in vitro, sampled after SARS-CoV-2 vaccination. CDR3 in amino acids: CASSMTRSGETQYF. CDR3 nucleotides: TGTGCCAGCAGCATGACTCGTTCGGGGGAGACCCAGTACTTC.